Below, 32 T cell receptor beta chains from the same sample are listed, as sequenced in a study of T-cell reconstitution after alpha-beta-depleted transplantation in children. This sample's TCRbeta library carried unique molecular identifier barcodes. Each CDR3 protein is one row after TCRdb ran MiXCR on the PCR reads. The sample contains almost 500,000 distinct CDR3 sequences, approximately 13% of which appear only once. The specimen was PBMCs from the stem cell graft donor, collected from the stem cell graft. The receptors were sampled from a human donor who donated a stem cell graft to a child with combined immunodeficiency.

This clonotype showed up many times. The chain recombines TRBV4-3 with TRBJ2-1; TRBD2 matches at 8 bases. The CDR3 has 15 residues. Germline V CDR1 and CDR2: LGHNA, YSLEER. V shed 1 base, J shed 7 bases, and the junction held 6 bases outside the gene matches. In DNA form, the CDR3 reads TGCGCCAGCAGCCAAGCGGGGGGGACTTTGAATGAGCAGTTCTTC. Its translation is CASSQAGGTLNEQFF.

In regard to this clonotype: One end of the junction fails to match germline, which may point to a read error. The rearrangement links TRBV7-3 to TRBJ2-5; no definite D call. This CDR3 is 12 amino acids long. The V gene's germline CDR1 is SGHTA and CDR2 FQGTGA. The CDR3 DNA is TGTGCCAGCAGGTCAGCTCTGAGCCCCCCCATCTTC. Protein: CASRSALSPPIF.

This sequence joins TRBV20-1 and TRBJ2-7; 10 bases are shared with TRBD1. Germline V gene data show CDR1 as DFQATT and CDR2 as SNEGSKA (reference sequence). The CDR3 extends over 17 amino acids. V was pared by 1 base and J by 4 bases, with 13 bases of the junction left unmatched. This chain's CDR3 is CSARGRDRGVDLYEQYF. The CDR3 DNA sequence: TGCAGTGCTAGAGGCCGGGACAGGGGAGTGGATTTATACGAGCAGTACTTC.

The chain carries TRBV11-2 and TRBJ2-1, with D perhaps matching TRBD2 (6 bases). Germline V gene data show CDR1 as SGHAT and CDR2 as FQNNGV. This CDR3 is built from 15 residues. V lost 1 base to trimming and J lost 7 bases, with 14 bases between them. The CDR3 protein is CASSLVGTQGNEQFF. The CDR3 nucleotides read TGTGCCAGCAGCTTAGTAGGGACTCAAGGTAATGAGCAGTTCTTC.

This clonotype has at least ten counts. The chain carries TRBV29-1 and TRBJ2-1; D might be TRBD1 or TRBD2, each matching 6 bases. The CDR3 is 15 amino acids. CDR1 SQVTM and CDR2 ANQGSEA come from the germline V gene. Trimming stripped 5 bases from V and 2 bases from J, with 16 bases between. In DNA form, the CDR3 reads TGCAGCGTTAACCCCCCGGGGGCCCCCTACAATGAGCAGTTCTTC. Encoded protein: CSVNPPGAPYNEQFF.

This clonotype was observed a few times. The gene calls are TRBV12-3 or TRBV12-4 and TRBJ1-2; a possible D gene is TRBD1 (5 bases). This CDR3 is 16 amino acids long. V was trimmed by 6 bases and J by 2 bases, leaving 19 bases between them. The DNA of the CDR3 is TGTGCCAGCAGCCAAACCGGACAAGGGTCCAACTATGGCTACACCTTC. This sequence encodes CASSQTGQGSNYGYTF.

A few counts support this clonotype. The chain joins TRBV6-2 or TRBV6-3 to TRBJ2-1; 9 bases align to TRBD1. The length of the CDR3 is 14 residues. Trimming took 5 bases from V and 9 from J; bases not matched to a gene: 8. Per the germline V gene, CDR1 is MNHEY and CDR2 is SVGEGT. This chain's CDR3 is CASSGPRQGVEQFF. Here the CDR3 DNA reads TGTGCCAGCAGTGGCCCTCGACAGGGGGTTGAGCAGTTCTTC.

The rearrangement uses TRBV20-1 and TRBJ2-7; D is perhaps TRBD2 (6 bases). Germline V gene sequence: CDR1 DFQATT, CDR2 SNEGSKA (reference sequence). V lost 1 base and J lost 3, with 16 bases in between. The CDR3 has 15 residues. CDR3 in amino acids: CSARGPGTSIYEQYF. As DNA, the CDR3 is TGCAGTGCTAGAGGCCCCGGGACTTCAATCTACGAGCAGTACTTC.

The chain carries TRBV5-1 and TRBJ1-1; D is unclear. CDR3 length equals 13 residues. Looked up from germline, CDR1 is SGHRS and CDR2 is YFSETQ. Trimming removed 7 bases from V and 3 bases from J, with 13 bases in between. This CDR3 reads CASGADVYTEAFF. The CDR3 DNA sequence: TGCGCCAGCGGAGCAGATGTCTACACTGAAGCTTTCTTT.

This clonotype has a count of ten or more. V and J are TRBV7-2 and TRBJ1-6; TRBD1 matches at 9 bases. The germline gives CDR1 SGHTA, CDR2 FQGNSA. The CDR3 sequence is 15 residues long. V dropped 0 bases and J dropped 8; count of bases not matched to a gene: 2. The CDR3 region is CASSLAGTGYSPLHF. CDR3 nucleotide sequence: TGTGCCAGCAGCTTAGCCGGGACAGGGTATTCACCCCTCCACTTT.

This clonotype turned up a few times. The chain combines TRBV12-3 or TRBV12-4 with TRBJ2-5; maybe TRBD2 (6 bases). This CDR3 has 14 residues. The ends were cut back, 2 bases at V and 6 bases at J, with 13 bases in the middle. CDR3 nucleotides: TGTGCCAGCAGTTTAAACCTGGAGGGGCAGACCCAGTACTTC. Amino acid sequence: CASSLNLEGQTQYF.

In its sample, this clonotype was seen a few times. The gene calls are TRBV20-1 and TRBJ1-1; D might be TRBD1 (5 bases). The germline V and J ends were trimmed by 0 bases and 4 bases, with 27 bases remaining between them. Germline assignment: CDR1 DFQATT and CDR2 SNEGSKA (reference sequence). The CDR3 has 19 amino acids. CDR3 sequence: CSARDPGRVYNSGGTEAFF. CDR3 bases: TGCAGTGCTAGAGATCCGGGGAGGGTATATAACTCTGGGGGCACTGAAGCTTTCTTT.

The chain is built from TRBV20-1 and TRBJ2-3, with a tentative D call TRBD2 (7 bases). The CDR3 is 18 amino acids. CDR1 is DFQATT and CDR2 is SNEGSKA in the germline V gene (reference sequence). The V end lost 3 bases, the J end lost 2 bases, and 24 bases lay between the germline ends. CDR3 sequence reads: CSASKVGGGLLFTDTQYF. The CDR3 DNA is TGCAGTGCTAGTAAGGTCGGCGGGGGCCTCCTTTTCACAGATACGCAGTATTTT.

This clonotype was detected a few times. This chain links TRBV20-1 with TRBJ2-7; the match to TRBD2 covers 13 bases. CDR3 length equals 18 residues. The germline V gene has CDR1 DFQATT and CDR2 SNEGSKA (reference sequence). V shed 3 bases and J 7 bases; nucleotides not matched to a gene: 18. CDR3 sequence (DNA): TGCAGTGCTAGGCCCGGGACTAGCGGGAAGGGATGGCCTAGTGAGCAGTACTTC. Translation: CSARPGTSGKGWPSEQYF.

This clonotype was observed a few times. The CDR3 sequence: CASSGGQDEKLFF. The CDR3 DNA is TGCGCCAGCAGTGGAGGACAGGATGAAAAACTGTTTTTT. This chain connects TRBV10-2 to TRBJ1-4, with 7 bases lining up with TRBD1. The germline CDR1 and CDR2 sequences are WSHSY and SAAADI. V dropped 4 bases and J dropped 6; count of bases not matched to a gene: 2. This CDR3 has 13 residues.

This clonotype was detected only a few times. CDR3 loop: CSVPRGGWDEQFF. In nucleotides, the CDR3 is TGCAGTGTTCCCCGCGGGGGTTGGGATGAGCAGTTCTTC. This sequence joins TRBV20-1 and TRBJ2-1; 7 positions match TRBD2. This CDR3 spans 13 amino acids. The V gene's germline CDR1 is DFQATT and CDR2 SNEGSKA (reference sequence). The trim removed 7 bases at V and 8 bases at J, leaving 11 bases unmatched.

This clonotype was found a few times. The chain has TRBV4-2 and TRBJ2-6; no clear D. Per the germline V gene, CDR1 is LGHNA and CDR2 is YNFKEQ. This CDR3 contains 13 residues. V was pared by 7 bases and J by 4 bases, with 8 bases between. DNA for the CDR3: TGTGCCAGCAACCCCCCAGGGGCCAACGTCCTGACTTTC. This sequence encodes CASNPPGANVLTF.

The chain uses TRBV30 and TRBJ1-1; D is ambiguous. This CDR3 spans 13 amino acids. The V gene's germline CDR1 is GTSNPN and CDR2 SVGIG (reference sequence). Trimming stripped 0 bases from V and 1 base from J, with 6 bases between. The CDR3 nucleotides read TGTGCCTGGAGTGTAGCAGGGAACACTGAAGCTTTCTTT. Protein: CAWSVAGNTEAFF.

The chain employs TRBV12-3 or TRBV12-4 and TRBJ2-7; D call uncertain. Trimming removed 3 bases at V and 5 bases at J, with 11 bases between. The CDR3 is 13 amino acids. The CDR3 reads CASSFISEDEQYF. The CDR3 nucleotides are TGTGCCAGCAGTTTCATTTCGGAAGACGAGCAGTACTTC.

This clonotype has only a few counts. The chain joins TRBV7-2 to TRBJ2-1; 7 nucleotides line up with TRBD1. J lost 6 bases, V lost 4 bases, and 3 bases had no gene match. The CDR3 is 13 residues long. Germline V gives CDR1 SGHTA, CDR2 FQGNSA. CDR3 amino acids: CASSSQGRNEQFF. The CDR3 DNA sequence: TGTGCCAGCAGCTCACAGGGGCGCAATGAGCAGTTCTTC.

This clonotype was counted a few times. The rearrangement joins TRBV18 to TRBJ2-3; perhaps TRBD1 as D (6 bases). Between the trimmed V and J ends, which lost 2 bases and 5 bases, there was a span of 14 bases. The CDR3 consists of 15 residues. CDR1 is KGHSH, CDR2 LQKENI, per germline. The CDR3 sequence: CASSPYTGPGDTQYF. DNA of the CDR3: TGTGCCAGCTCACCATACACAGGGCCGGGAGATACGCAGTATTTT.

This sequence joins TRBV30 and TRBJ2-3; TRBD2 might be the D (6 bases). V shed 1 base and J shed 1 base, with 9 bases lying between them. The length of the CDR3 is 14 residues. The germline gives CDR1 GTSNPN, CDR2 SVGIG (reference sequence). The CDR3, as DNA: TGTGCCTGGAGTGGCCCGGGGGGCACAGATACGCAGTATTTT. This codes for CAWSGPGGTDTQYF.

The rearrangement joins TRBV7-9 to TRBJ1-5; 7 bases map to TRBD1. Germline CDR1 SEHNR, CDR2 FQNEAQ (reference sequence). V shed 3 bases and J 9 bases; nucleotides not matched to a gene: 8. This CDR3 spans 14 amino acids. The CDR3 loop reads CASSFGTAGGPQHF. CDR3 DNA: TGTGCCAGCAGCTTCGGGACAGCCGGTGGGCCCCAGCATTTT. Using reference TRBV7-9 and TRBJ1-5 for the parts outside the CDR3, the full variable domain is DTGVSQNPRHKITKRGQNVTFRCDPISEHNRLYWYRQTLGQGPEFLTYFQNEAQLEKSRLLSDRFSAERPKGSFSTLEIQRTEQGDSAMYLCASSFGTAGGPQHFGDGTRLSIL.

In its sample, this clonotype was seen many times. This chain uses TRBV9 with TRBJ2-1; D uncertain. The CDR3 runs 12 residues. CDR1 SGDLS and CDR2 YYNGEE come from the germline V gene. V was cut by 4 bases and J by 12 bases, with 14 bases left in between. The CDR3 region has the DNA TGTGCCAGCAGCACCTCGGACCGTCGGCAGTTCTTC. It yields the protein CASSTSDRRQFF.

This sequence joins TRBV6-5 and TRBJ2-1; TRBD1 matches 9 bases. CDR3 length: 16 residues. The junction had 8 bases not matched to a gene; V was cut back by 1 base and J by 7 bases. The germline gives CDR1 MNHEY, CDR2 SVGAGI. The CDR3 region is CASSYFWDRAKNEQFF. As DNA, the CDR3 is TGTGCCAGCAGTTACTTCTGGGACAGGGCCAAAAATGAGCAGTTCTTC.

The chain links TRBV5-5 to TRBJ1-1, with D maybe TRBD1 (6 bases). CDR3 length: 12 residues. The germline V and J ends were trimmed by 3 bases and 5 bases, with 8 bases remaining between them. Germline loops: CDR1 SGHKS, CDR2 YYEKEE (reference sequence). The CDR3 here is CASSSGTTEAFF. CDR3 nucleotides: TGTGCCAGCAGCTCAGGGACAACTGAAGCTTTCTTT.

This clonotype was seen many times. The DNA of the CDR3 is TGTGCCAGCAGTTACTCGAAGGGGACGGTGACCTACGAGCAGTACTTC. Its translation: CASSYSKGTVTYEQYF. The chain has TRBV6-5 and TRBJ2-7; D is perhaps TRBD1 or TRBD2 (5 bases each). The CDR3 is 16 amino acids. Germline loops: CDR1 MNHEY, CDR2 SVGAGI. V lost 0 bases to trimming and J lost 2 bases, with 14 bases between them.

This rearrangement joins TRBV2 to TRBJ1-2; D unclear. Germline CDR1 and CDR2: SNHLY and FYNNEI. This CDR3 region has 13 residues. V was shortened by 4 bases and J by 3 bases, with 9 bases between the two germline ends. CDR3 sequence reads: CASSVEDHYGYTF. DNA of the CDR3: TGTGCCAGCAGTGTGGAAGATCACTATGGCTACACCTTC.

This clonotype was seen repeatedly, ten times or more. The V gene is TRBV27, the J gene TRBJ2-1, with 10 positions matching TRBD2. This CDR3 has 15 amino acids. Germline trimming cut 6 bases from V and 2 bases from J; bases unmatched to any gene: 4. Germline CDR1 and CDR2: MNHEY and SMNVEV (reference sequence). The CDR3 protein is CASRPGTSAYNEQFF. The CDR3, as DNA: TGTGCCAGCAGACCTGGGACTAGCGCCTACAATGAGCAGTTCTTC.

DNA of the CDR3: TGCAGTGCTAGAGAGCGAAGGGGGGGCCAGTACAATGAGCAGTTCTTC. Translating gives CSARERRGGQYNEQFF. This chain uses TRBV20-1 with TRBJ2-1, with D possibly matching TRBD2 (7 bases). The V and J ends lost 0 bases and 4 bases respectively, with 16 bases between them. The CDR3 has 16 amino acids. Per the germline V gene, CDR1 is DFQATT and CDR2 is SNEGSKA (reference sequence).

This clonotype showed up many times. This chain connects TRBV29-1 to TRBJ1-2, with D unclear. The CDR3 has 11 amino acids. In germline, CDR1 is SQVTM, CDR2 ANQGSEA. The V end lost 3 bases, the J end lost 4 bases, and 6 bases lay between the germline ends. CDR3 nucleotide sequence: TGCAGCGTTGAGGAAAGCTATGGCTACACCTTC. It codes for CSVEESYGYTF.

This clonotype was recorded at least ten times. The gene calls are TRBV4-3 and TRBJ2-1, with D unresolved. Germline CDR1 LGHNA, CDR2 YSLEER. Trimming took off 4 bases at V and 8 bases at J, with 12 bases between the two ends. CDR3 length: 13 residues. The CDR3 loop reads CASSRIRYDEQFF. The CDR3 DNA reads TGCGCCAGCAGCCGAATTAGGTATGATGAGCAGTTCTTC.